These 27 T cell receptor beta chains came from one sample sequenced in a study of cytomegalovirus exposure and HLA in healthy donors. The PCR employed 60 Vbeta primers together with 13 Jbeta primers. Sequencing was performed with immunoSEQ multiplex PCR; in TCRdb, only in-frame clones are kept and a portion is missing. The sample has some 170,000 clones, 79% seen once. The material sequenced was PBMCs. The receptor set was obtained from a middle-aged man in good health and CMV-seronegative.

V is TRBV30 and J is TRBJ1-6, with unresolved D. CDR1 and CDR2 (germline): GTSNPN, SVGIG (reference sequence). Trimming stripped 2 bases from V and 5 bases from J, with 4 bases between. The CDR3 length is 12 residues. CDR3 nucleotides: TGTGCCTGGAGTCCAAATAATTCACCCCTCCACTTT. Encoded protein: CAWSPNNSPLHF.

This clone occurred a few times. The chain has TRBV18 and TRBJ2-6; 12 bases map to TRBD1. This CDR3 contains 17 residues. V shed 3 bases, J shed 1 base, and the junction held 1 base outside the gene matches. Per the germline V gene, CDR1 is KGHSH and CDR2 is LQKENI. The CDR3 DNA follows: TGTGCCAGCTCACCGGGACAGGGGGCATCTGGGGCCAACGTCCTGACTTTC. Its protein is CASSPGQGASGANVLTF.

This clone was seen a handful of times. The rearrangement links TRBV7-2 to TRBJ2-7; 8 positions match TRBD1. V shed 4 bases and J 3 bases; nucleotides not matched to a gene: 2. CDR1 is SGHTA and CDR2 is FQGNSA in the germline V gene. The CDR3 consists of 13 residues. As DNA, the CDR3 is TGTGCCAGCAGCTCACAGGGGGGCTACGAGCAGTACTTC. Amino acids: CASSSQGGYEQYF.

This chain joins TRBV4-1 and TRBJ2-4; TRBD2 aligns across 12 bases. V dropped 5 bases and J dropped 11; count of bases not matched to a gene: 7. Germline assignment: CDR1 MGHRA and CDR2 YSYEKL. The CDR3 loop spans 14 amino acids. CDR3 loop: CASSTTSGGNFQYF. DNA of the CDR3: TGCGCCAGCAGCACCACTAGCGGGGGGAATTTTCAGTACTTC.

This clone was seen just once. The chain employs TRBV9 and TRBJ2-7; 8 bases line up with TRBD2. The CDR3 consists of 16 residues. The V segment lost 0 bases and the J segment 3 bases; nucleotides outside the gene matches: 8. Germline loops: CDR1 SGDLS, CDR2 YYNGEE. CDR3 residues: CASSVDSSGAGYEQYF. The CDR3 region has the DNA TGTGCCAGCAGCGTAGACAGTAGCGGGGCCGGCTACGAGCAGTACTTC.

The chain carries TRBV5-5 and TRBJ2-3; 9 bases map to TRBD1. The CDR3 contains 18 residues. CDR1 is SGHKS, CDR2 YYEKEE, per germline (reference sequence). V lost 0 bases, J lost 4 bases, and 12 bases stayed unmatched. The CDR3: CASSLGPAGQGGPDTQYF. In DNA form, the CDR3 reads TGTGCCAGCAGCTTGGGGCCGGCGGGACAGGGAGGACCAGATACGCAGTATTTT.

There are a few counts of this clone. The CDR3 bases are TGTGCCAGCAGCGAAGGGACAGGACTTTCCGGAAACACCATATATTTT. Translation: CASSEGTGLSGNTIYF. The V gene is TRBV9, the J gene TRBJ1-3, with 8 bases identical to TRBD1. Germline V gene data show CDR1 as SGDLS and CDR2 as YYNGEE. The CDR3 contains 16 residues. Trimming removed 3 bases from V and 4 bases from J; junction bases left unmatched: 9.

The chain links TRBV28 to TRBJ2-7; weak D call: TRBD2 (6 bases). The CDR3 is made up of 14 amino acids. CDR1 and CDR2 (germline): MDHEN, SYDVKM. The V gene lost 6 bases and the J gene lost 0 bases, with 12 bases spanning the gap. CDR3 in amino acids: CASSGRTTSYEQYF. CDR3 sequence (DNA): TGTGCCAGCAGCGGACGGACTACCTCCTACGAGCAGTACTTC. Combining the CDR3 with reference TRBV28 and TRBJ2-7 gives the whole variable domain DVKVTQSSRYLVKRTGEKVFLECVQDMDHENMFWYRQDPGLGLRLIYFSYDVKMKEKGDIPEGYSVSREKKERFSLILESASTNQTSMYLCASSGRTTSYEQYFGPGTRLTVT.

CDR3 protein: CASSFSRDQAFF. The CDR3 coding sequence is TGTGCCAGCAGCTTCAGCAGGGATCAAGCTTTCTTT. This chain joins TRBV7-9 and TRBJ1-1, with D perhaps matching TRBD1 (5 bases). Germline V gene lookup returns CDR1 SEHNR and CDR2 FQNEAQ (reference sequence). The V and J ends lost 3 bases and 9 bases respectively, with 11 bases between them. This CDR3 is built from 12 residues.

The chain couples TRBV19 to TRBJ1-2; TRBD1 is a possible D gene (5 bases). In germline, CDR1 is LNHDA, CDR2 SQIVND (reference sequence). The V and J ends lost 8 bases and 0 bases respectively, with 13 bases between them. The CDR3 loop spans 14 amino acids. The CDR3 DNA is TGTGCCAGTCGACCCGGAGGGGCTAACTATGGCTACACCTTC. Its translation: CASRPGGANYGYTF. The variable domain in full, with the rest retrieved from reference TRBV19 and TRBJ1-2, is DGGITQSPKYLFRKEGQNVTLSCEQNLNHDAMYWYRQDPGQGLRLIYYSQIVNDFQKGDIAEGYSVSREKKESFPLTVTSAQKNPTAFYLCASRPGGANYGYTFGSGTRLTVV.

This clone was seen only a few times. The chain has TRBV28 and TRBJ2-1; TRBD2 aligns across 8 bases. V lost 7 bases, J lost 5 bases, and 13 bases stayed unmatched. CDR1 is MDHEN and CDR2 is SYDVKM in the germline V gene. The CDR3 is made up of 16 amino acids. The CDR3 loop reads CASTPRSGGLDNEQFF. The CDR3 bases are TGTGCCAGCACCCCCCGAAGCGGGGGCCTTGACAATGAGCAGTTCTTC.

The V and J genes are TRBV6-1 and TRBJ2-7; 9 bases are shared with TRBD1. Germline trimming cut 6 bases from V and 2 bases from J; bases unmatched to any gene: 8. The V gene's germline CDR1 is MNHNS and CDR2 SASEGT. The CDR3 extends over 15 amino acids. The CDR3 nucleotides are TGTGCCAGCAGAAAGGGACAGGGTGCAACCTACGAGCAGTACTTC. It codes for CASRKGQGATYEQYF.

The chain uses TRBV5-5 and TRBJ2-3, with TRBD2 matching 7 bases. The germline CDR1 and CDR2 sequences are SGHKS and YYEKEE (reference sequence). The CDR3 length is 15 residues. After removal of 6 bases from V and 7 bases from J, the junction contained 14 bases not matched to a gene. Here the CDR3 reads CASTGASGPRNTQYF. The CDR3 DNA is TGTGCCAGCACTGGGGCTAGCGGACCACGAAATACGCAGTATTTT.

This clone was observed once. The rearrangement links TRBV5-5 to TRBJ2-7; 10 bases map to TRBD2. CDR3 length: 15 amino acids. Per germline, CDR1 SGHKS and CDR2 YYEKEE (reference sequence). J gave up 7 bases and V 9 bases, and 16 bases lay outside the gene matches. The CDR3 DNA reads TGTGCCACCTCCCTTAGGACTAGCGGTCCCGGGGAGCAGTACTTC. The encoded protein is CATSLRTSGPGEQYF.

V gene TRBV5-1 combines with J gene TRBJ2-3, with 9 bases aligning to TRBD2. The V gene's germline CDR1 is SGHRS and CDR2 YFSETQ. The CDR3 contains 17 residues. V lost 0 bases and J lost 4; bases outside the gene matches: 9. The CDR3 coding sequence is TGCGCCAGCAGCTTGGTGGTCGCGGGAGGGGGCGCAGATACGCAGTATTTT. It yields the protein CASSLVVAGGGADTQYF. The full variable domain, rest sourced from reference TRBV5-1 and TRBJ2-3, is KAGVTQTPRYLIKTRGQQVTLSCSPISGHRSVSWYQQTPGQGLQFLFEYFSETQRNKGNFPGRFSGRQFSNSRSEMNVSTLELGDSALYLCASSLVVAGGGADTQYFGPGTRLTVL.

A note on this clone: At one boundary the junction diverges from the germline segment, which might be a read error. This same CDR3 is encoded by further DNA sequences in the sample. This rearrangement joins TRBV5-1 to TRBJ2-5, with TRBD1 as a possible D gene (6 bases). CDR1 is SGHRS and CDR2 is YFSETQ in the germline V gene. This CDR3 has 14 residues. Here the CDR3 reads CASSLRQDQETQYF. The CDR3 DNA reads as TGCGCTAGCAGCTTGAGACAGGACCAAGAGACCCAGTACTTC.

This chain links TRBV14 with TRBJ2-7; tentatively, D is TRBD1 (6 bases). V lost 5 bases to trimming and J lost 6 bases, with 14 bases between them. The CDR3 is 13 residues long. The V gene's germline CDR1 is SGHDN and CDR2 FVKESK. In DNA form, the CDR3 reads TGTGCCAGCAGCAGGACAGCCTCCGGCGAGCAGTACTTC. Translating gives CASSRTASGEQYF.

The chain uses TRBV9 and TRBJ2-1; 9 bases align to TRBD2. Losses at the gene ends were 3 bases for V and 6 bases for J; bases not matched to a gene: 7. Looked up from germline, CDR1 is SGDLS and CDR2 is YYNGEE. The CDR3 is 15 amino acids. Written as DNA, the CDR3 is TGTGCCAGCAGCGCGTTCTGGACTAGCGCCAATGAGCAGTTCTTC. Its translation is CASSAFWTSANEQFF.

The gene calls are TRBV5-1 and TRBJ1-1; 7 nucleotides agree with TRBD1. Germline trimming cut 4 bases from V and 6 bases from J; bases unmatched to any gene: 21. CDR3 size: 18 residues. The germline V gene encodes CDR1 SGHRS and CDR2 YFSETQ. The CDR3 here is CASSRRDRSGTRKAEAFF. The CDR3 nucleotides are TGCGCCAGCAGCAGACGGGACAGATCGGGCACGCGAAAGGCTGAAGCTTTCTTT.

The chain uses TRBV7-6 and TRBJ2-2, with 14 positions matching TRBD2. CDR1 and CDR2 (germline): SGHVS, FNYEAQ. This CDR3 contains 18 residues. Trimming took 5 bases from V and 0 from J; bases not matched to a gene: 5. The CDR3 loop reads CASSAGTSGGTNTGELFF. CDR3 coding DNA: TGTGCCAGCAGCGCCGGGACTAGCGGGGGCACGAACACCGGGGAGCTGTTTTTT. Variable domain in full (rest from reference TRBV7-6 and TRBJ2-2): GAGVSQSPRYKVTKRGQDVALRCDPISGHVSLYWYRQALGQGPEFLTYFNYEAQQDKSGLPNDRFSAERPEGSISTLTIQRTEQRDSAMYRCASSAGTSGGTNTGELFFGEGSRLTVL.

The chain has TRBV29-1 and TRBJ2-7; 9 bases map to TRBD1. This CDR3 has 12 residues. Germline CDR1 is SQVTM and CDR2 is ANQGSEA. The junction had 2 bases not matched to a gene; V was cut back by 6 bases and J by 2 bases. The CDR3 DNA sequence: TGCAGCGTACAGGGGGCGGCCTACGAGCAGTACTTC. It yields the protein CSVQGAAYEQYF.

The gene calls are TRBV5-6 and TRBJ2-5; 10 nucleotides agree with TRBD2. Gene TRBJ2-7 matches the end of the DNA better, so the J call may be wrong. The CDR3 totals 16 residues. The germline gives CDR1 SGHDT, CDR2 YYEEEE. The CDR3, as DNA: TGTGCCAGCAGCTTGCGGGCAGCGGGGGGGGACTACGAGCAGTACTTC. It codes for CASSLRAAGGDYEQYF.

The rearrangement links TRBV5-6 to TRBJ1-1; 7 nucleotides match TRBD1. CDR1 and CDR2 (germline): SGHDT, YYEEEE. V shed 1 base, J shed 6 bases, and the junction held 6 bases outside the gene matches. The CDR3 has 14 amino acids. This chain's CDR3 is CASSLPQGFAEAFF. The CDR3 DNA is TGTGCCAGCAGCTTGCCACAGGGGTTCGCTGAAGCTTTCTTT.

This clone was detected once. J is TRBJ2-3 and V is TRBV5-1, with D tentatively TRBD2 (5 bases). Looked up from germline, CDR1 is SGHRS and CDR2 is YFSETQ. The CDR3 extends over 16 amino acids. The germline V and J ends were trimmed by 0 bases and 2 bases, with 13 bases remaining between them. CDR3 region: CASSLVAGRYTDTQYF. CDR3 nucleotides: TGCGCCAGCAGCTTGGTGGCGGGCCGATACACAGATACGCAGTATTTT.

This chain joins TRBV27 and TRBJ2-5, with 11 bases fitting TRBD2. CDR3 length equals 15 residues. Germline V lookup: CDR1 MNHEY, CDR2 SMNVEV (reference sequence). V trimming: 3 bases; J trimming: 3 bases; junction bases outside the gene matches: 3. This chain's CDR3 is CASSFLAGGKETQYF. CDR3 sequence (DNA): TGTGCCAGCAGTTTCCTAGCGGGAGGAAAAGAGACCCAGTACTTC.

This chain uses TRBV14 with TRBJ2-1, with 11 positions matching TRBD2. This CDR3 contains 18 residues. CDR1 and CDR2 (germline): SGHDN, FVKESK. V gave up 1 base and J gave up 6 bases; unmatched junction bases: 11. In nucleotides, the CDR3 is TGTGCCAGCAGCCAAGTCTCCATCTTTAGCGGGAGGGCCAATGAGCAGTTCTTC. It specifies CASSQVSIFSGRANEQFF.

The chain employs TRBV2 and TRBJ2-7, with 11 bases matching TRBD1. The CDR3 extends over 14 amino acids. In germline, CDR1 is SNHLY, CDR2 FYNNEI. J lost 3 bases, V lost 6 bases, and 4 bases had no gene match. DNA of the CDR3: TGTGCCAGCAGAGGACAGGGGGCGAGCTACGAGCAGTACTTC. Its translation: CASRGQGASYEQYF.